This paragraph reports one T cell receptor beta chain. Its matching antigen is unknown. Sequence at one end of the junction differs from germline and may be a read error. The source of the sample is a study of early T cells in non-severe SARS-CoV-2 infection. Study at large: The sequenced material was bulk RNA from unsorted whole blood, and its chains were unpaired.

Study conclusions and caveats: The VDJdb matching leaned toward anti-spike CD8 responses and overlooked private and CD4 specificities.

Individually, cDNA molecules had unique molecular identifiers attached to them. TCRdb re-derived calls from the 5' RACE reads in MiXCR, one entry per CDR3 protein. The repertoire includes about 110,000 distinct CDR3 sequences, about 12% of them detected once, and approximately 3.1% sits in the top ten. This CDR3 has 14 amino acids. Looked up from germline, CDR1 is GTSNPN and CDR2 is SVGIG (reference sequence). Input material: whole blood. The TCR sequence derives from an adult who was a healthcare worker with PCR-confirmed SARS-CoV-2 infection or an uninfected control (not recorded which). The chain combines TRBV30 with TRBJ1-2; 8 bases line up with TRBD1. In DNA, the CDR3 is TGTGTCTGGAGTTCGCAGGGGGCTGTCTATGGCTACACCTTC. Residues: CVWSSQGAVYGYTF.